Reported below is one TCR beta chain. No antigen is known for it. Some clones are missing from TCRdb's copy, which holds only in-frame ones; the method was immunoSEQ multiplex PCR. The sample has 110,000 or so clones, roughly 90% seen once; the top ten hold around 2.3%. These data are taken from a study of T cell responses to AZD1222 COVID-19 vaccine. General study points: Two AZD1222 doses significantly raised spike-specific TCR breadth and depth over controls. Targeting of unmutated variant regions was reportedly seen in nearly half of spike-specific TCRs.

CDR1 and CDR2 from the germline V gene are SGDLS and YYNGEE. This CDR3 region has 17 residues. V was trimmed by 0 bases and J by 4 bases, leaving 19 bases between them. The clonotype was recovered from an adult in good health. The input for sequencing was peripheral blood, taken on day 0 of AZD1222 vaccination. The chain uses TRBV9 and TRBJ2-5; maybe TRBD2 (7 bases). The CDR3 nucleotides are TGTGCCAGCAGCGTAGCGGGGGGCCCCCCCGATCCAGAGACCCAGTACTTC. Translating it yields CASSVAGGPPDPETQYF.